The 31 T cell receptor beta chains below were found in one sample sequenced in a study of blood T cell repertoires in COVID-19. Generated by immunoSEQ multiplex PCR, the TCRdb table keeps only in-frame clones and is missing some. The sample includes 200,000 to 250,000 clones, around 84% of them seen just once. Sequencing was carried out using PBMCs or T cells enriched from blood (not recorded which). Source of these receptors: a woman aged 40 to 49 who had recovered from COVID-19.

This clone was seen only a few times. This chain joins TRBV19 and TRBJ1-5; TRBD1 is a possible D gene (6 bases). CDR3 size: 16 residues. Germline loops: CDR1 LNHDA, CDR2 SQIVND (reference sequence). V was trimmed by 5 bases and J by 4 bases, leaving 18 bases between them. The CDR3 sequence is CASSRNEGGFNQPQHF. The CDR3 DNA reads as TGTGCCAGTAGTCGCAATGAGGGGGGGTTTAATCAGCCCCAGCATTTT.

The V gene is TRBV10-3, the J gene TRBJ2-2; tentatively, D is TRBD2 (5 bases). Germline values: CDR1 ENHRY, CDR2 SYGVKD. CDR3 length equals 13 residues. The V end was cut by 6 bases, the J end by 8 bases, with 13 bases between. For the CDR3, the DNA is TGTGCCATCAGGGAGGCCCTAATAGGGGAGCTGTTTTTT. Translation: CAIREALIGELFF.

The genes are TRBV5-6 and TRBJ2-2, with D perhaps matching TRBD1 (5 bases). Between the trimmed V and J ends, which lost 0 bases and 4 bases, there was a span of 16 bases. Germline assignment: CDR1 SGHDT and CDR2 YYEEEE. The CDR3 consists of 17 residues. DNA for the CDR3: TGTGCCAGCAGCTTGGTCTCCCCAGGGTTAATCACCGGGGAGCTGTTTTTT. Encoded protein: CASSLVSPGLITGELFF. The variable domain in full, completed from reference TRBV5-6 and TRBJ2-2, reads DAGVTQSPTHLIKTRGQQVTLRCSPKSGHDTVSWYQQALGQGPQFIFQYYEEEERQRGNFPDRFSGHQFPNYSSELNVNALLLGDSALYLCASSLVSPGLITGELFFGEGSRLTVL.

The J gene is TRBJ2-7, the V gene TRBV30; possibly TRBD1 for D (5 bases). Germline V gene sequence: CDR1 GTSNPN, CDR2 SVGIG (reference sequence). CDR3 size: 13 residues. Trimming stripped 2 bases from V and 7 bases from J, with 15 bases between. In DNA form, the CDR3 reads TGTGCCTGGAGTCGACAGTGGGTGGGGGAGCAGTACTTC. Residues: CAWSRQWVGEQYF.

The gene calls are TRBV14 and TRBJ2-3; unclear D gene. Germline V gene sequence: CDR1 SGHDN, CDR2 FVKESK. The CDR3 covers 15 residues. Trimming cost V 3 bases and J 2 bases, with 12 bases left between them. The CDR3 DNA is TGTGCCAGCAGCCACTACGCTGGTTCCACAGATACGCAGTATTTT. Translated, it gives CASSHYAGSTDTQYF.

The V call is TRBV3-1 (or the pseudogene TRBV3-2), the J call TRBJ2-7, with 9 bases identical to TRBD1. The CDR3 runs 13 residues. CDR1 is LGHDT, CDR2 YNNKEL, per germline (reference sequence). J gave up 3 bases and V 4 bases, and 1 base lay outside the gene matches. DNA of the CDR3: TGTGCCAGCAGCCTGACAGGGGGCTACGAGCAGTACTTC. Translating it yields CASSLTGGYEQYF.

CDR3: CATRALYNEQFF. CDR3 nucleotides: TGTGCCACGAGGGCCTTATACAATGAGCAGTTCTTC. This sequence joins TRBV19 and TRBJ2-1; a weak D match, TRBD2 (5 bases). The CDR3 runs 12 residues. Germline V lookup: CDR1 LNHDA, CDR2 SQIVND (reference sequence). The V end was cut by 10 bases, the J end by 4 bases, with 11 bases between.

CDR3 sequence (DNA): TGTGCCAGTAGTCAGACAGTGAAAAATGAGCAGTTCTTC. Protein sequence: CASSQTVKNEQFF. The gene calls are TRBV19 and TRBJ2-1; D might be TRBD1 (5 bases). Between the trimmed V and J ends, which lost 5 bases and 7 bases, there was a span of 12 bases. This CDR3 spans 13 amino acids. Germline V gives CDR1 LNHDA, CDR2 SQIVND (reference sequence).

This rearrangement joins TRBV18 to TRBJ2-1, with 8 bases identical to TRBD1. Germline loops: CDR1 KGHSH, CDR2 LQKENI. Trimming removed 6 bases from V and 6 bases from J; junction bases left unmatched: 7. This CDR3 contains 14 residues. The CDR3 region is CASSSDRGGNEQFF. In DNA, the CDR3 is TGTGCCAGCTCTTCAGACAGGGGTGGCAATGAGCAGTTCTTC.

This clone was picked up a small number of times. The chain recombines TRBV6-5 with TRBJ1-1; 7 nucleotides agree with TRBD1. This CDR3 is built from 15 residues. The germline gives CDR1 MNHEY, CDR2 SVGAGI. The J segment lost 1 base and the V segment lost 6 bases, leaving 8 bases of the junction unmatched. CDR3 sequence reads: CASRDAGTANTEAFF. The CDR3 nucleotides read TGTGCCAGCAGAGATGCCGGGACAGCGAACACTGAAGCTTTCTTT.

V gene TRBV23-1 combines with J gene TRBJ1-1; 7 positions agree with TRBD1. TRBV23-1 is an open reading frame, and its role is uncertain. The junction had 6 bases not matched to a gene; V was cut back by 4 bases and J by 4 bases. CDR3 size: 14 residues. CDR3 in amino acids: CASSLSGGSTEAFF. The CDR3 DNA reads TGCGCCAGCAGTCTATCAGGGGGATCCACTGAAGCTTTCTTT.

Notes on this clone: The junction does not match germline at one end; this may be a read error. The gene calls are TRBV28 and TRBJ2-7; possible D gene TRBD1, 5 bases. Per the germline V gene, CDR1 is MDHEN and CDR2 is SYDVKM. The CDR3 sequence is 14 residues long. The CDR3 DNA follows: TGTGCCAGCAATTTAATGGGGCCCACTTGGGAGCAGTACTTC. Its protein is CASNLMGPTWEQYF.

In DNA, the CDR3 is TGTGCCAGCAGTTTGGCAGGGAGGGAAAAACTGTTTTTT. Its protein product is CASSLAGREKLFF. The genes are TRBV28 and TRBJ1-4; TRBD1 might be the D (5 bases). Trimming took 3 bases from V and 8 from J, leaving 10 bases between them. Per the germline V gene, CDR1 is MDHEN and CDR2 is SYDVKM. This CDR3 region has 13 residues. The full variable domain, completed using reference TRBV28 and TRBJ1-4, is DVKVTQSSRYLVKRTGEKVFLECVQDMDHENMFWYRQDPGLGLRLIYFSYDVKMKEKGDIPEGYSVSREKKERFSLILESASTNQTSMYLCASSLAGREKLFFGSGTQLSVL.

This chain uses TRBV4-1 with TRBJ2-1; D gene unclear. V was shortened by 1 base and J by 3 bases, with 10 bases between the two germline ends. The CDR3 is 15 amino acids. CDR1 MGHRA and CDR2 YSYEKL come from the germline V gene. CDR3 loop: CASSQVRNSYNEQFF. CDR3 DNA sequence: TGCGCCAGCAGCCAAGTAAGGAACAGCTACAATGAGCAGTTCTTC.

The chain has TRBV7-2 and TRBJ1-2; 8 bases line up with TRBD1. The CDR3 spans 17 residues. The V gene end was trimmed by 0 bases and the J gene end by 6 bases; junction bases not matched to a gene: 12. The germline CDR1 and CDR2 sequences are SGHTA and FQGNSA. For the CDR3, the DNA is TGTGCCAGCAGCTTAGCGCTAATGCGACAGGGGATCGATGGCTACACCTTC. Amino acid sequence: CASSLALMRQGIDGYTF.

The chain employs TRBV6-5 and TRBJ2-3; TRBD2 is a possible D gene (7 bases). CDR3 length equals 15 residues. Looked up from germline, CDR1 is MNHEY and CDR2 is SVGAGI. Trimming removed 8 bases from V and 5 bases from J, with 20 bases in between. The CDR3 DNA reads TGTGCCAGCGCCGCCCTCGGGGGGCATGGAGATACGCAGTATTTT. It translates to CASAALGGHGDTQYF.

This clone showed up just a few times. The same CDR3 is also encoded by other DNA sequences in this sample. The V gene is TRBV6-5, the J gene TRBJ1-2; TRBD1 might be the D (6 bases). V was pared by 6 bases and J by 3 bases, with 11 bases between. Germline CDR1 and CDR2: MNHEY and SVGAGI. The length of the CDR3 is 13 residues. Written as DNA, the CDR3 is TGTGCCAGCAGGGAGACAGGCTACTATGGCTACACCTTC. As protein: CASRETGYYGYTF.

J is TRBJ1-2 and V is TRBV7-2; D may be TRBD1 (5 bases). V lost 2 bases and J 0 bases, leaving 13 bases between the germline ends. The germline gives CDR1 SGHTA, CDR2 FQGNSA. The length of the CDR3 is 16 residues. CDR3 sequence: CASSLTGDLANYGYTF. The CDR3 bases are TGTGCCAGCAGCTTAACAGGCGACTTAGCTAACTATGGCTACACCTTC.

The chain recombines TRBV5-4 with TRBJ1-2; D remains ambiguous. This CDR3 has 15 residues. CDR1 and CDR2 from the germline V gene are SGHNT and YYREEE (reference sequence). V was pared by 1 base and J by 8 bases, with 18 bases between. The CDR3 sequence: CASSLQVRGGSGYTF. DNA of the CDR3: TGTGCCAGCAGCTTGCAAGTACGGGGAGGGTCCGGCTACACCTTC.

This clone appeared a few times. The rearrangement uses TRBV21-1 and TRBJ2-2; the table names TRBD1, a call not compared with the DNA. TRBV21-1 is tagged as a pseudogene. This CDR3 has 15 residues. The CDR3 coding sequence is TGTGCCAGCAGCAGGGACAGCCGCGGCGTCGGGGAGCTGTTTTTT. Protein sequence: CASSRDSRGVGELFF.

This chain uses TRBV5-1 with TRBJ1-6, with D hard to call. The length of the CDR3 is 15 residues. Germline V gene data show CDR1 as SGHRS and CDR2 as YFSETQ. Trimming took 2 bases from V and 6 from J, leaving 12 bases between them. The CDR3 region has the DNA TGCGCCAGCAGCTTTCTTGGGCAAGCTAATTCACCCCTCCACTTT. It specifies CASSFLGQANSPLHF.

This clone was counted a few times. This chain connects TRBV27 to TRBJ2-6, with 8 bases identical to TRBD1. Germline values: CDR1 MNHEY, CDR2 SMNVEV (reference sequence). V lost 2 bases, J lost 1 base, and 10 bases stayed unmatched. This CDR3 contains 19 residues. CDR3 nucleotide sequence: TGTGCCAGCAGTTTAAAGTCGACAGGGGTTCTTTCTGGGGCCAACGTCCTGACTTTC. Its translation: CASSLKSTGVLSGANVLTF.

This clone was seen only once. The gene calls are TRBV19 and TRBJ1-1; no definite D call. Germline loops: CDR1 LNHDA, CDR2 SQIVND (reference sequence). The CDR3 is 12 amino acids. Trimming shortened V by 3 bases and J by 4 bases, and 6 bases separated the two germline ends. DNA of the CDR3: TGTGCCAGTAGTATGAGGAGCACTGAAGCTTTCTTT. Amino acids: CASSMRSTEAFF.

This clone was seen a handful of times. This chain joins TRBV27 and TRBJ1-5, with 8 bases aligning to TRBD1. Germline trimming cut 5 bases from V and 2 bases from J; bases unmatched to any gene: 14. Germline CDR1 reads MNHEY; CDR2 reads SMNVEV (reference sequence). This CDR3 contains 18 residues. CDR3 loop: CASSAHRPRGLGNQPQHF. The CDR3 DNA reads as TGTGCCAGCAGTGCCCACCGCCCCAGGGGGCTTGGCAATCAGCCCCAGCATTTT.

The chain is built from TRBV5-1 and TRBJ2-1; 10 nucleotides agree with TRBD2. Trimming at V came to 4 bases and at J to 7 bases, leaving 11 bases not matched to a gene. This CDR3 has 16 residues. Germline V gene data show CDR1 as SGHRS and CDR2 as YFSETQ. CDR3 sequence reads: CASSPQGTSVGNEQFF. In nucleotides, the CDR3 is TGCGCCAGCAGCCCACAAGGGACTAGCGTAGGAAATGAGCAGTTCTTC.

This clone was picked up one time. The V call is TRBV7-2, the J call TRBJ1-2; the match to TRBD1 covers 7 bases. CDR1 is SGHTA and CDR2 is FQGNSA in the germline V gene. The CDR3 runs to 14 residues. V shed 5 bases, J shed 7 bases, and the junction held 10 bases outside the gene matches. CDR3 DNA sequence: TGTGCCAGCAGCGTCACAGGGGTATCAAGTGGCTACACCTTC. This encodes CASSVTGVSSGYTF.

The chain employs TRBV28 and TRBJ2-1; the match to TRBD2 covers 14 bases. Per the germline V gene, CDR1 is MDHEN and CDR2 is SYDVKM. The V gene end was trimmed by 2 bases and the J gene end by 0 bases; junction bases not matched to a gene: 0. There are 17 residues in the CDR3. The CDR3 loop reads CASSLGTSGSSYNEQFF. The CDR3 DNA sequence: TGTGCCAGCAGTTTAGGGACTAGCGGGAGCTCCTACAATGAGCAGTTCTTC.

The CDR3 DNA follows: TGTGCCAGCAGCCGCTCAGGACTAGCGGCCTACAATGAGCAGTTCTTC. This codes for CASSRSGLAAYNEQFF. V gene TRBV3-1 (or the pseudogene TRBV3-2) combines with J gene TRBJ2-1; TRBD2 matches 10 bases. CDR1 and CDR2 (germline): LGHDT, YNNKEL (reference sequence). Trimming at V came to 4 bases and at J to 2 bases, leaving 5 bases not matched to a gene. CDR3 length: 16 amino acids.

The chain employs TRBV7-2 and TRBJ1-1; 8 bases are a match to TRBD1. CDR3 length equals 14 residues. The V gene end was trimmed by 3 bases and the J gene end by 5 bases; junction bases not matched to a gene: 5. Germline CDR1 is SGHTA and CDR2 is FQGNSA. CDR3 DNA sequence: TGTGCCAGCAGCTTGAGGACAGGGCGGACTGAAGCTTTCTTT. Translated: CASSLRTGRTEAFF. The whole variable domain, remainder taken from reference TRBV7-2 and TRBJ1-1, is GAGVSQSPSNKVTEKGKDVELRCDPISGHTALYWYRQSLGQGLEFLIYFQGNSAPDKSGLPSDRFSAERTGGSVSTLTIQRTQQEDSAVYLCASSLRTGRTEAFFGQGTRLTVV.

The chain employs TRBV19 and TRBJ1-1; D is unresolved. Germline V gene lookup returns CDR1 LNHDA and CDR2 SQIVND (reference sequence). The CDR3 runs 13 residues. Trimming removed 2 bases at V and 5 bases at J, with 9 bases between. CDR3 protein: CASSISRVTEAFF. The DNA of the CDR3 is TGTGCCAGTAGTATATCTCGGGTAACTGAAGCTTTCTTT.

The chain couples TRBV2 to TRBJ2-3; no clear D gene. Germline V gene data show CDR1 as SNHLY and CDR2 as FYNNEI. Trimming took off 7 bases at V and 0 bases at J, with 8 bases between the two ends. This CDR3 is 13 amino acids long. This CDR3 reads CASKLLSTDTQYF. The CDR3 nucleotides are TGTGCCAGCAAACTCCTCAGCACAGATACGCAGTATTTT.